This entry lists 13 T cell receptor beta chains sequenced from one sample in a study of graft-versus-host responses after intestinal transplantation. TCRdb keeps only in-frame clones here, not all; method: immunoSEQ multiplex PCR. The sample consists of about 35,000 clones, 93% of them appearing once. Their antigens are not known. The starting material was unstimulated CD8+ T cells sorted from spleen or lymph node cells, obtained before transplant. All receptors derive from a human donor who was the organ donor for an intestinal transplant.

The chain links TRBV7-6 to TRBJ1-3; TRBD1 might be the D (6 bases). The CDR3 extends over 18 amino acids. V was trimmed by 5 bases and J by 0 bases, leaving 20 bases between them. CDR1 SGHVS and CDR2 FNYEAQ come from the germline V gene. CDR3 region: CASSVLGDTIISGNTIYF. DNA of the CDR3: TGTGCCAGCAGCGTACTCGGGGACACAATTATCTCTGGAAACACCATATATTTT.

This rearrangement joins TRBV6-1 to TRBJ1-5; D remains ambiguous. Germline V gives CDR1 MNHNS, CDR2 SASEGT. The length of the CDR3 is 13 residues. V was clipped by 2 bases and J by 1 base, with 3 bases between them. The CDR3 region is CASSEKSNQPQHF. CDR3 bases: TGTGCCAGCAGTGAAAAAAGCAATCAGCCCCAGCATTTT.

This chain links TRBV9 with TRBJ2-7, with 7 bases lining up with TRBD1. The CDR3 totals 14 residues. The germline CDR1 and CDR2 sequences are SGDLS and YYNGEE. With 3 bases clipped from V and 2 bases from J, the junction kept 5 bases outside the gene matches. CDR3 in amino acids: CASSGRQGTYEQYF. The DNA of the CDR3 is TGTGCCAGCAGCGGTCGACAGGGAACCTACGAGCAGTACTTC.

V is TRBV7-9 and J is TRBJ2-1, with TRBD2 identical over 9 bases. Germline values: CDR1 SEHNR, CDR2 FQNEAQ (reference sequence). The trim removed 4 bases at V and 6 bases at J, leaving 7 bases unmatched. This CDR3 is built from 15 residues. The CDR3 DNA is TGTGCCAGCAGCTCCGGGACTAGCAGGTTCAATGAGCAGTTCTTC. This gives the protein CASSSGTSRFNEQFF.

Only one count was recorded for this clone. The chain uses TRBV15 and TRBJ2-1; 10 nucleotides agree with TRBD1. CDR1 LNHNV and CDR2 YYDKDF come from the germline V gene (reference sequence). The CDR3 covers 16 residues. Trimming removed 1 base from V and 8 bases from J; junction bases left unmatched: 8. The DNA of the CDR3 is TGTGCCACCAGCAGAGCCCGGGACAGGGGTTTGGATGAGCAGTTCTTC. Its protein product is CATSRARDRGLDEQFF.

This chain uses TRBV28 with TRBJ2-7, with a weak D call TRBD2 (5 bases). In germline, CDR1 is MDHEN, CDR2 SYDVKM. The CDR3 spans 14 residues. Deletions cut 6 bases from V and 1 base from J, with 13 bases between. In DNA, the CDR3 is TGTGCCAGCAGAGACTATTCCCTGTCCTACGAGCAGTACTTC. This codes for CASRDYSLSYEQYF.

The J gene is TRBJ2-4, the V gene TRBV2, with D hard to call. The CDR3 extends over 12 amino acids. CDR1 SNHLY and CDR2 FYNNEI come from the germline V gene. The V end was cut by 4 bases, the J end by 2 bases, with 3 bases between. For the CDR3, the DNA is TGTGCCAGCAGTGGGTCCAAAAACATTCAGTACTTC. It is translated as CASSGSKNIQYF.

This chain connects TRBV28 to TRBJ2-3; 8 bases line up with TRBD2. The CDR3 contains 15 residues. J was trimmed by 2 bases and V by 7 bases; bases with no gene match: 8. Germline V gene sequence: CDR1 MDHEN, CDR2 SYDVKM. The CDR3 sequence is CASTTIGLATDTQYF. The CDR3 DNA reads TGTGCCAGCACCACGATCGGACTAGCCACAGATACGCAGTATTTT.

The J gene is TRBJ1-2, the V gene TRBV10-1, with unresolved D. Germline CDR1 reads WNHNN; CDR2 reads SYGVQD (reference sequence). V was trimmed by 3 bases and J by 4 bases, leaving 24 bases between them. The CDR3 spans 18 residues. CDR3 residues: CASSEVPPPHTARYGYTF. In DNA form, the CDR3 reads TGCGCCAGCAGTGAAGTCCCGCCGCCCCACACAGCGCGCTATGGCTACACCTTC.

V gene TRBV9 combines with J gene TRBJ2-1, with D unresolved. Germline V CDR1 and CDR2: SGDLS, YYNGEE. Trimming pared 0 bases from V and 11 bases from J, leaving 9 bases between. This CDR3 has 12 amino acids. In DNA form, the CDR3 reads TGTGCCAGCAGCGTAGAAGAGAACCAGCAGTTCTTC. Translated: CASSVEENQQFF.

This chain uses TRBV29-1 with TRBJ2-7; D might be TRBD1 (7 bases). The CDR3 covers 12 residues. Germline values: CDR1 SQVTM, CDR2 ANQGSEA. Between the trimmed V and J ends, which lost 4 bases and 4 bases, there was a span of 11 bases. CDR3 in amino acids: CSVGAGGYEQYF. The CDR3 DNA sequence: TGCAGCGTTGGAGCAGGGGGGTACGAGCAGTACTTC.

The rearrangement uses TRBV5-1 and TRBJ2-1, with 7 bases identical to TRBD2. Germline CDR1 reads SGHRS; CDR2 reads YFSETQ. Trimming cost V 0 bases and J 9 bases; bases outside gene matches: 9. The CDR3 is 15 residues long. The CDR3 region is CASSLADTSVGEQFF. As DNA, the CDR3 is TGCGCCAGCAGCTTGGCCGATACTAGCGTCGGTGAGCAGTTCTTC. The complete variable domain, with remaining parts taken from reference TRBV5-1 and TRBJ2-1, reads KAGVTQTPRYLIKTRGQQVTLSCSPISGHRSVSWYQQTPGQGLQFLFEYFSETQRNKGNFPGRFSGRQFSNSRSEMNVSTLELGDSALYLCASSLADTSVGEQFFGPGTRLTVL.

This rearrangement joins TRBV11-3 to TRBJ2-5, with 9 bases matching TRBD1. CDR1 is SGHNT, CDR2 YENEEA, per germline. Trimming at V came to 3 bases and at J to 5 bases, leaving 7 bases not matched to a gene. CDR3 length: 15 residues. CDR3 residues: CASSLVTGGLETQYF. The CDR3 region has the DNA TGTGCCAGCAGCTTGGTCACAGGGGGCCTGGAGACCCAGTACTTC.